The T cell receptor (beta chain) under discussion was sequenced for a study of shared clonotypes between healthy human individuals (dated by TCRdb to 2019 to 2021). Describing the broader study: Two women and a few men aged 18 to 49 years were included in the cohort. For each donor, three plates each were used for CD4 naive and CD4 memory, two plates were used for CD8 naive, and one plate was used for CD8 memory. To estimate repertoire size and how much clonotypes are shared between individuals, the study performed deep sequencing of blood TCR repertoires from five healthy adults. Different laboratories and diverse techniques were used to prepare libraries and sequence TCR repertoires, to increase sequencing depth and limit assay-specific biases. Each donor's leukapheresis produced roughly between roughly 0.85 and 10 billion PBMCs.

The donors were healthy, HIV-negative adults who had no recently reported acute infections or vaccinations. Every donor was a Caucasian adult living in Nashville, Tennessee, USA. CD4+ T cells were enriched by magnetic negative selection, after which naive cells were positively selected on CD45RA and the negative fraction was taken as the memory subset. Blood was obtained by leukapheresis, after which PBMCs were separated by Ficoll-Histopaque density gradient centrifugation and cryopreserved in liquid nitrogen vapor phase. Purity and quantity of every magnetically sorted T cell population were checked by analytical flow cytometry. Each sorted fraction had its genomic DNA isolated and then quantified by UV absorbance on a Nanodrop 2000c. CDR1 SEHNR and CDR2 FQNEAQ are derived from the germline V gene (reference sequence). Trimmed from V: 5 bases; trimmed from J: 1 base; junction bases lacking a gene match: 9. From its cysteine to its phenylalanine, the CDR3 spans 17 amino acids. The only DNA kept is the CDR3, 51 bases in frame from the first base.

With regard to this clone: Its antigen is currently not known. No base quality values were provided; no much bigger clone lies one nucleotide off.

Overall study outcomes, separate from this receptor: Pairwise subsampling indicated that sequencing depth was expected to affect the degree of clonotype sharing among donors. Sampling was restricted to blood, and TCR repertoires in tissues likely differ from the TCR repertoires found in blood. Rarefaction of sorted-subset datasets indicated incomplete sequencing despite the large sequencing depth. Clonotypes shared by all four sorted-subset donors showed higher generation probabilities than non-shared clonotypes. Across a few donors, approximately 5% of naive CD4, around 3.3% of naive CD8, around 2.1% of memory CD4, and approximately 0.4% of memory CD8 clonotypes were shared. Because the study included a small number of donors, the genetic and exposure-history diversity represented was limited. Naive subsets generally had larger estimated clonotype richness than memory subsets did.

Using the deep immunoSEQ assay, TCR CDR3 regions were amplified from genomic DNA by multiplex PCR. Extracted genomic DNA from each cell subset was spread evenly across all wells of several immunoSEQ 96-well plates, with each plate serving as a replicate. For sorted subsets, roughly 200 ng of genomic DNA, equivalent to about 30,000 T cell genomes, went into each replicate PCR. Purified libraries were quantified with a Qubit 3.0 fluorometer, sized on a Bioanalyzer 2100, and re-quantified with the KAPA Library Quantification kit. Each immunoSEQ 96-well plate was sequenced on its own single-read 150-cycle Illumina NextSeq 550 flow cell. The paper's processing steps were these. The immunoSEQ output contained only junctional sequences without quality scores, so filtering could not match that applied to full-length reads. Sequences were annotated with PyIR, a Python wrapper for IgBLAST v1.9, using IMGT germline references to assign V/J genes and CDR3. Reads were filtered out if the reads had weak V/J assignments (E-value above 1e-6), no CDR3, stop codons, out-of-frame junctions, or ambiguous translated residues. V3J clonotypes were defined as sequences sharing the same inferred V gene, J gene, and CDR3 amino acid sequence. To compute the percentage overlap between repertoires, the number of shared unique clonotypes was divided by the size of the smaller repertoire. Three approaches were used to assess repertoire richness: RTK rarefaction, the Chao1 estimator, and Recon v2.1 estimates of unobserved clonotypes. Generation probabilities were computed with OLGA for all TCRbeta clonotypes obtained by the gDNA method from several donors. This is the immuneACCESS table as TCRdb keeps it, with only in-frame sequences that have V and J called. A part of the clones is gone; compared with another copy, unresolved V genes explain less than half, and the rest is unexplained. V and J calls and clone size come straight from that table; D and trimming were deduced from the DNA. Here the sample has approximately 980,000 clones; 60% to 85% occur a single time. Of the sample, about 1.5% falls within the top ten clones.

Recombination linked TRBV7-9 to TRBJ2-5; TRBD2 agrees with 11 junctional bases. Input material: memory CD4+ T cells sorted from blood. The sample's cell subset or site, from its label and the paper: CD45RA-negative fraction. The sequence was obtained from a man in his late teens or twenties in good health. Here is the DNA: TGTGCCAGCAGCCGGGGACTAGCGGCCTCCCTCCAAGAGACCCAGTACTTC. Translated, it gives CASSRGLAASLQETQYF.